The clone carrying this TCR beta chain came up once. As yet, its antigen is unknown. This specimen comes from a study of cytomegalovirus exposure and HLA in healthy donors. Findings and limits, study-wide: In an earlier analysis, productive rearrangement rates for most beta V segments clustered near 87% or 30%.

PCR primers comprised 60 Vbeta and 13 Jbeta primers. Produced via immunoSEQ multiplex PCR; TCRdb's table is partial and in-frame only. The top ten clones hold 14% of a sample with around 110,000 clones, over 65% of them seen once. CDR1 is SGDLS, CDR2 YYNGEE, per germline. This CDR3 is built from 15 residues. V was cut by 3 bases and J by 0 bases, with 9 bases left in between. Sequencing input: PBMCs. The gene calls are TRBV9 and TRBJ1-4; tentative D call: TRBD1 (5 bases). This sequence was found in a woman aged 35 to 49 in good health and CMV-seropositive. The CDR3 DNA reads TGTGCCAGCAGCGCGGACACCTCAACTAATGAAAAACTGTTTTTT. Its translation: CASSADTSTNEKLFF. Combining the CDR3 with reference TRBV9 and TRBJ1-4 gives the whole variable domain DSGVTQTPKHLITATGQRVTLRCSPRSGDLSVYWYQQSLDQGLQFLIQYYNGEERAKGNILERFSAQQFPDLHSELNLSSLELGDSALYFCASSADTSTNEKLFFGSGTQLSVL.